This T cell receptor beta chain came from a study of T cell repertoires in cytomegalovirus infection. Study information: CMV epitopes, recently identified HLA-C-restricted and well-studied HLA-B-restricted, were used. Public signatures in TCR beta pointed to CMV infection and matching HLA type.

The sample holds a few counts of this clonotype. Its antigen is unidentified. TCRdb reprocessed the reads via MiXCR and lists one record per CDR3 protein. The sample lists around 750,000 distinct CDR3 sequences; approximately 29% were seen once. Study-level points and caveats: Across the ex vivo response, the dominant clonotypes were HLA-C-restricted CMV-specific TCR beta clonotypes.

The sample was cultured CD8+ T cells from PBMCs, taken from culture after CMV antigen stimulation. The receptor was isolated from a human donor in good health (CMV status not recorded). Some clones in this sample may be carry-over from other donors' samples.

The CDR3, as DNA: TGTGCCAGCAGTGCCCCTTTAGCGGGGGGGCCCCCCAATGAGCAGTTCTTC. Encoded protein: CASSAPLAGGPPNEQFF. The chain has TRBV2 and TRBJ2-1, with 11 nucleotides matching TRBD2. V trimming: 4 bases; J trimming: 6 bases; junction bases outside the gene matches: 11. This CDR3 contains 17 residues. The germline CDR1 and CDR2 sequences are SNHLY and FYNNEI.